The source of this TCR beta chain is a study of glioma-infiltrating T cells after dendritic cell vaccination (dated by TCRdb to between 2015 and 2016). The study in broad terms: The cohort comprised around 15 glioblastoma patients from Phase I and II dendritic cell vaccination trials, 9 newly diagnosed and 6 with recurrent disease. Autologous tumor lysate-pulsed dendritic cell vaccination was administered to the patients between the early 2000s and the early 2010s. The vaccine was prepared from monocyte-derived dendritic cells that were cultured for around 7 days with IL-4 and GM-CSF and then pulsed overnight with autologous tumor lysate. Each patient got three intradermal injections of the dendritic cell vaccine, spaced at biweekly intervals, in the arm below the axilla. Tumor-infiltrating lymphocyte content was quantified and tumor and blood repertoires were compared in dendritic cell-vaccinated glioblastoma patients by deep sequencing of TCR beta CDR3 regions. Survival after dendritic cell vaccination was correlated with TCR sequencing metrics, such as TIL content and the overlap between tumor and blood repertoires.

Using the immunoSEQ assay, TCRB CDR3 regions were amplified from roughly 2.2 micrograms of genomic DNA, or from all available DNA when less than that was on hand. The multiplex PCR employed 60 forward primers targeting TCR V beta segments and 13 reverse primers targeting J beta segments. To estimate reads per starting template, synthetic control templates were spiked into each sample at limiting dilution. The Illumina HiSeq System generated sequencing reads of 87 bp. The original pipeline was this. PCR and sequencing errors were removed by merging closely related sequences with a nearest neighbor algorithm. TCR overlap was defined as the percentage of unique tumor TCR beta sequences that were also found in the peripheral blood of the same patient. The immuneACCESS repertoire file appears here via TCRdb, limited to in-frame rearrangements. These files lack a portion of the clones; in checked studies, under half of the deficit traces to unresolved V genes, and the cause of the others is not known. The V and J calls and the clone size are those of that table, but D and trimming were determined from the DNA. This sample gives roughly 80,000 clones in total; over 85% of them show up just once. The ten largest clones represent approximately 3% of the sample.

Patients were selected for having adequate residual fresh-frozen tumor tissue and more than two years of available survival data. An isocitrate dehydrogenase mutation was not carried by any of the glioblastoma patients, although molecular status was otherwise variable. PBMC collection took place before vaccination, two weeks after the third vaccination, and at tumor progression if progression occurred. Genomic DNA was extracted with the Qiagen DNeasy Blood extraction Kit. This clone was seen once. Its antigen remains unidentified. Per-base quality was not reported, and no clone a single base away is much larger than it. Overall results and qualifications from the work: The cohort was small and heterogeneous, only a few patients had full blood and tumor sets, and even fewer had initial-recurrent tumor pairs. The TCR overlap response model with three groups was called speculative and said to need prospective validation. TCR clonality showed no direct relationship with survival, which suggests that a diverse polyclonal response may matter. After dendritic cell vaccination, a higher estimated pretreatment TIL content predicted longer time to progression and overall survival.

The TCR was taken from a human donor with glioblastoma. Sequences were derived from blood, sampled before dendritic cell vaccination.

The CDR3: CASSLGRRQVGSYEQYF. The nucleotide sequence reads as follows: TGTGCCAGCAGCTTAGGCCGTCGACAGGTGGGATCCTACGAGCAGTACTTC. Rearrangement joined TRBV13 to TRBJ2-7; the D gene is possibly TRBD1, with 6 bases matching. From the cysteine up to the phenylalanine, the CDR3 has a length of 17 residues. The read is trimmed to its CDR3 DNA, 51 bases read in frame from base 1. For CDR1 and CDR2, the germline V gene (reference sequence) lists PRHDT and FYEKMQ. The junction carries 16 bases between V and J, which are trimmed by 0 bases and 1 base respectively.